What follows are 29 T cell receptor beta chains derived from one specimen sequenced in a study of T cells in Graves' hyperthyroidism and ophthalmopathy (dated by TCRdb to the late 2010s). Receptor libraries were prepared by multiplex PCR. The listed sequencing device is Illumina HiSeq 2000. The TCR beta CDR3 regions were amplified from RNA transcripts. A first-round RT-PCR of the TCR CDR3 used the HTBI primer set with the Qiagen OneStep RT-PCR kit. TCRdb applied fastp at Q25 and MiXCR to the public reads, then kept only in-frame beta chains. Each entry is one CDR3 protein sequence, shown with its most common DNA and genes. Across this sample there are around 400,000 distinct CDR3 sequences, with approximately 25% seen only once. The ten top clones hold around 67% of the sample. The sample consisted of blood. These receptor sequences come from a man in his fifties with Graves' hyperthyroidism.

The chain couples TRBV5-4 to TRBJ2-7; weak D call: TRBD1 (6 bases). The CDR3 extends over 14 amino acids. V lost 4 bases to trimming and J lost 2 bases, with 13 bases between them. Germline assignment: CDR1 SGHNT and CDR2 YYREEE (reference sequence). This CDR3 is CASSISQGAYEQYF. The CDR3 region has the DNA TGTGCCAGCAGCATCTCACAGGGAGCCTACGAGCAGTACTTC.

The chain recombines TRBV7-9 with TRBJ2-3; the D gene is possibly TRBD2 (6 bases). CDR1 SEHNR and CDR2 FQNEAQ come from the germline V gene (reference sequence). The V end lost 5 bases, the J end lost 0 bases, and 15 bases lay between the germline ends. This CDR3 is 16 amino acids long. CDR3 DNA sequence: TGTGCCAGCAGCCTCTTAGCGGCAAATAGCACAGATACGCAGTATTTT. It is translated as CASSLLAANSTDTQYF.

This clonotype has a handful of counts. This rearrangement joins TRBV5-1 to TRBJ2-7, with TRBD2 matching over 7 bases. The CDR3 covers 13 residues. Germline CDR1 is SGHRS and CDR2 is YFSETQ. Trimming cost V 7 bases and J 3 bases; bases outside gene matches: 7. CDR3 bases: TGCGCCAGCTCCGGGACTACCAACTACGAGCAGTACTTC. Translating gives CASSGTTNYEQYF. Filled out from reference TRBV5-1 and TRBJ2-7, the complete variable domain reads KAGVTQTPRYLIKTRGQQVTLSCSPISGHRSVSWYQQTPGQGLQFLFEYFSETQRNKGNFPGRFSGRQFSNSRSEMNVSTLELGDSALYLCASSGTTNYEQYFGPGTRLTVT.

The CDR3: CASGTGLQPQHF. The CDR3 bases are TGTGCCAGCGGGACAGGGCTTCAGCCCCAGCATTTT. The genes are TRBV6-1 and TRBJ1-5; the match to TRBD1 covers 9 bases. V dropped 8 bases and J dropped 6; count of bases not matched to a gene: 2. The CDR3 consists of 12 residues. Germline lookup yields CDR1 MNHNS and CDR2 SASEGT.

The table lists this clonotype with a few counts. The J gene is TRBJ2-2, the V gene TRBV20-1; D remains ambiguous. V was trimmed by 1 base and J by 0 bases, leaving 12 bases between them. The germline CDR1 and CDR2 sequences are DFQATT and SNEGSKA (reference sequence). The CDR3 extends over 16 amino acids. The CDR3 DNA is TGCAGTGCTAGAGTCCCGCATTTGCCGAACACCGGGGAGCTGTTTTTT. This codes for CSARVPHLPNTGELFF.

This clonotype was counted ten times or more. This chain uses TRBV7-9 with TRBJ2-7; unclear D gene. Trimming stripped 1 base from V and 4 bases from J, with 8 bases between. The length of the CDR3 is 13 residues. In germline, CDR1 is SEHNR, CDR2 FQNEAQ (reference sequence). CDR3 in amino acids: CASSLVSSYEQYF. As DNA, the CDR3 is TGTGCCAGCAGCTTAGTCTCATCGTACGAGCAGTACTTC. The full variable domain, rest sourced from reference TRBV7-9 and TRBJ2-7, is DTGVSQNPRHKITKRGQNVTFRCDPISEHNRLYWYRQTLGQGPEFLTYFQNEAQLEKSRLLSDRFSAERPKGSFSTLEIQRTEQGDSAMYLCASSLVSSYEQYFGPGTRLTVT.

V and J are TRBV19 and TRBJ2-2, with 13 bases lining up with TRBD2. This CDR3 contains 19 residues. The germline CDR1 and CDR2 sequences are LNHDA and SQIVND (reference sequence). With 6 bases clipped from V and 1 base from J, the junction kept 11 bases outside the gene matches. CDR3 nucleotides: TGTGCCAGTAGACCCACGGGACTAGCGGGAAAACTGAACACCGGGGAGCTGTTTTTT. Residues: CASRPTGLAGKLNTGELFF.

This clonotype was picked up a small number of times. This chain uses TRBV20-1 with TRBJ2-5; the D gene is possibly TRBD2 (6 bases). Trimming left V 1 base short and J 4 bases short, with 10 bases between. Germline V CDR1 and CDR2: DFQATT, SNEGSKA (reference sequence). The CDR3 has 13 residues. The CDR3 nucleotides read TGCAGTGCTAGAGTCGGGAGTGGAGAGACCCAGTACTTC. Amino acids: CSARVGSGETQYF.

This CDR3 is CAISDPAGSETQYF. CDR3 bases: TGTGCCATCAGTGACCCGGCAGGGAGCGAGACCCAGTACTTC. The V call is TRBV10-3, the J call TRBJ2-5, with D perhaps matching TRBD1 or TRBD2 (5 bases each). With 3 bases removed from V and 5 bases from J, the gap between germline ends came to 13 bases. Germline V gene lookup returns CDR1 ENHRY and CDR2 SYGVKD. CDR3 size: 14 residues.

The chain uses TRBV20-1 and TRBJ2-4; 12 nucleotides align to TRBD1. The V gene end was trimmed by 6 bases and the J gene end by 7 bases; junction bases not matched to a gene: 13. This CDR3 region has 16 residues. The germline V gene encodes CDR1 DFQATT and CDR2 SNEGSKA (reference sequence). Written as DNA, the CDR3 is TGCAGTGCAACGGGACAGGGGGCGCGGGATGGGAACATTCAGTACTTC. Residues: CSATGQGARDGNIQYF.

CDR3 bases: TGTGCCAGCAAAACGACAGGGGTTAACACCGGGGAGCTGTTTTTT. It translates to CASKTTGVNTGELFF. V usage is TRBV6-1 and J usage is TRBJ2-2; 8 positions agree with TRBD1. V was pared by 7 bases and J by 2 bases, with 6 bases of the junction left unmatched. Germline loops: CDR1 MNHNS, CDR2 SASEGT. The CDR3 consists of 15 residues.

This clonotype was counted ten times or more. The DNA of the CDR3 is TGTGCCAGCAGCCTGTGGCTCCAAGAGACCCAGTACTTC. Translation gives CASSLWLQETQYF. The V call is TRBV7-2, the J call TRBJ2-5; no definite D call. V was pared by 5 bases and J by 1 base, with 8 bases between. In germline, CDR1 is SGHTA, CDR2 FQGNSA. The CDR3 covers 13 residues. Based on the CDR3 plus reference TRBV7-2 and TRBJ2-5, the full variable domain is GAGVSQSPSNKVTEKGKDVELRCDPISGHTALYWYRQSLGQGLEFLIYFQGNSAPDKSGLPSDRFSAERTGGSVSTLTIQRTQQEDSAVYLCASSLWLQETQYFGPGTRLLVL.

Many counts were recorded for this clonotype. This CDR3 reads CSARNRESNYGYTF. DNA of the CDR3: TGCAGTGCTAGGAACAGGGAGAGCAACTATGGCTACACCTTC. J is TRBJ1-2 and V is TRBV20-1, with D possibly matching TRBD1 (6 bases). CDR1 and CDR2 (germline): DFQATT, SNEGSKA (reference sequence). The CDR3 covers 14 residues. The ends were cut back, 3 bases at V and 2 bases at J, with 13 bases in the middle.

There are a few counts of this clonotype. The V gene is TRBV20-1, the J gene TRBJ2-1, with 10 bases matching TRBD2. Germline CDR1 reads DFQATT; CDR2 reads SNEGSKA (reference sequence). This CDR3 has 17 amino acids. With 1 base clipped from V and 4 bases from J, the junction kept 10 bases outside the gene matches. The CDR3 bases are TGCAGTGCTAGAGGACCCCCGGTAGCGGGAGGTTACAATGAGCAGTTCTTC. It yields the protein CSARGPPVAGGYNEQFF.

This clonotype was counted between two and nine times. The chain uses TRBV20-1 and TRBJ2-3; 13 bases match TRBD2. The V gene end was trimmed by 6 bases and the J gene end by 2 bases; junction bases not matched to a gene: 17. CDR3 length: 19 residues. CDR1 DFQATT and CDR2 SNEGSKA come from the germline V gene (reference sequence). The CDR3 region is CSAEGPTSGRVIPTDTQYF. The CDR3 DNA reads TGCAGTGCAGAGGGCCCTACTAGCGGGAGGGTCATCCCCACAGATACGCAGTATTTT.

The table lists this clonotype with a few counts. The chain carries TRBV14 and TRBJ2-3; D gene unclear. CDR1 SGHDN and CDR2 FVKESK come from the germline V gene. V shed 0 bases and J shed 2 bases, with 12 bases lying between them. The CDR3 totals 16 residues. CDR3 loop: CASSQDLGWDTDTQYF. The CDR3 nucleotides are TGTGCCAGCAGCCAAGATTTGGGATGGGACACAGATACGCAGTATTTT. Using reference TRBV14 and TRBJ2-3 for the parts outside the CDR3, the full variable domain is EAGVTQFPSHSVIEKGQTVTLRCDPISGHDNLYWYRRVMGKEIKFLLHFVKESKQDESGMPNNRFLAERTGGTYSTLKVQPAELEDSGVYFCASSQDLGWDTDTQYFGPGTRLTVL.

This chain joins TRBV2 and TRBJ1-1; tentatively, D is TRBD1 (5 bases). The CDR3 loop spans 15 amino acids. Trimming took 7 bases from V and 0 from J, leaving 15 bases between them. Germline CDR1 is SNHLY and CDR2 is FYNNEI. The CDR3 loop is CASTLHDRMNTEAFF. CDR3 in DNA: TGTGCCAGCACCCTACACGACAGAATGAACACTGAAGCTTTCTTT.

At least ten counts were recorded for this clonotype. The chain uses TRBV11-2 and TRBJ2-5, with D uncertain. Trimming shortened V by 8 bases and J by 5 bases, and 9 bases separated the two germline ends. CDR3 length: 11 residues. From germline, CDR1 is SGHAT and CDR2 FQNNGV. The CDR3 DNA reads as TGTGCCAGCTCGACGTGGGAGACCCAGTACTTC. As protein: CASSTWETQYF.

The sample holds a few counts of this clonotype. The rearrangement links TRBV11-3 to TRBJ2-1; the D gene is possibly TRBD2 (6 bases). The germline CDR1 and CDR2 sequences are SGHNT and YENEEA. CDR3 size: 14 residues. V was clipped by 5 bases and J by 3 bases, with 11 bases between them. Written as DNA, the CDR3 is TGTGCCAGCAGCATAGCGGTTAACTACAATGAGCAGTTCTTC. It codes for CASSIAVNYNEQFF. Full variable domain (outside the CDR3, taken from reference TRBV11-3 and TRBJ2-1): EAGVVQSPRYKIIEKKQPVAFWCNPISGHNTLYWYLQNLGQGPELLIRYENEEAVDDSQLPKDRFSAERLKGVDSTLKIQPAELGDSAVYLCASSIAVNYNEQFFGPGTRLTVL.

Turning to this clonotype: This may be a read error, as it is one base from a much larger clone. V gene TRBV11-3 combines with J gene TRBJ2-7, with unresolved D. Germline V gene data show CDR1 as SGHNT and CDR2 as YENEEA. The CDR3 runs to 15 residues. CDR3 residues: CASSFRSTTSYERYF. The CDR3 DNA is TGTGCCAGCAGCTTCCGTTCCACCACCTCCTACGAGCGGTACTTC.

The chain recombines TRBV29-1 with TRBJ2-1; D may be TRBD2 (6 bases). The CDR3 runs to 12 residues. V was pared by 5 bases and J by 5 bases, with 10 bases between. Germline V gives CDR1 SQVTM, CDR2 ANQGSEA. The CDR3 is CSVRLVNNEQFF. DNA for the CDR3: TGCAGCGTTAGACTAGTCAACAATGAGCAGTTCTTC.

The rearrangement links TRBV10-3 to TRBJ2-2; the D is unclear. V was pared by 2 bases and J by 0 bases, with 10 bases between. Germline-derived CDR1 and CDR2 are ENHRY and SYGVKD. The CDR3 runs to 16 residues. This CDR3 is CAISERGSANTGELFF. CDR3 nucleotide sequence: TGTGCCATCAGTGAGAGAGGCTCCGCGAACACCGGGGAGCTGTTTTTT.

The J gene is TRBJ2-4, the V gene TRBV11-3, with D hard to call. V gave up 0 bases and J gave up 8 bases, with 2 bases separating them. The germline V gene has CDR1 SGHNT and CDR2 YENEEA. The CDR3 consists of 11 residues. The CDR3 DNA reads TGTGCCAGCAGCTTAGAAGACATTCAGTACTTC. Translating it yields CASSLEDIQYF.

This clonotype occurred many times. The rearrangement links TRBV6-1 to TRBJ2-3, with 9 bases aligning to TRBD2. The germline V gene has CDR1 MNHNS and CDR2 SASEGT. Trimming took 2 bases from V and 1 from J; bases not matched to a gene: 1. The CDR3 runs 15 residues. CDR3 sequence (DNA): TGTGCCAGCAGTGAACGCGGGAGGGGCACAGATACGCAGTATTTT. Protein sequence: CASSERGRGTDTQYF.

This clonotype came up a few times. The chain couples TRBV19 to TRBJ1-1, with D unresolved. With 3 bases removed from V and 4 bases from J, the gap between germline ends came to 12 bases. CDR1 LNHDA and CDR2 SQIVND come from the germline V gene (reference sequence). The CDR3 runs to 14 residues. The CDR3 loop is CASSINGQATEAFF. Written as DNA, the CDR3 is TGTGCCAGTAGTATCAACGGGCAGGCCACTGAAGCTTTCTTT.

This clonotype was seen a single time. A much bigger clone sits one base away, suggesting this may be a read error. This sequence joins TRBV6-2 or TRBV6-3 and TRBJ1-5; D is unclear. The CDR3 sequence is 16 residues long. Between the trimmed V and J ends, which lost 5 bases and 6 bases, there was a span of 20 bases. The germline V gene has CDR1 MNHEY and CDR2 SVGEGT. Written as DNA, the CDR3 is TGTGCCAGCAGTCCGGGGAACCGCTATGGCATTCAGCCCCAGCATTTT. Protein sequence: CASSPGNRYGIQPQHF.

The chain is built from TRBV5-1 and TRBJ2-1; 9 bases match TRBD1. Trimming cost V 3 bases and J 8 bases; bases outside gene matches: 0. In germline, CDR1 is SGHRS, CDR2 YFSETQ. This CDR3 comprises 12 residues. CDR3 DNA sequence: TGCGCCAGCAGCTGGGACAGGGATGAGCAGTTCTTC. The encoded protein is CASSWDRDEQFF. The complete variable domain, with remaining parts taken from reference TRBV5-1 and TRBJ2-1, reads KAGVTQTPRYLIKTRGQQVTLSCSPISGHRSVSWYQQTPGQGLQFLFEYFSETQRNKGNFPGRFSGRQFSNSRSEMNVSTLELGDSALYLCASSWDRDEQFFGPGTRLTVL.

V usage is TRBV6-1 and J usage is TRBJ2-2; D may correspond to TRBD1 or TRBD2 (5 bases each). Germline V lookup: CDR1 MNHNS, CDR2 SASEGT. CDR3 length: 16 amino acids. The germline V and J ends were trimmed by 3 bases and 0 bases, with 11 bases remaining between them. The CDR3 region has the DNA TGTGCCAGCAGTGAGTACTGGGGGACGAACACCGGGGAGCTGTTTTTT. It is translated as CASSEYWGTNTGELFF.

This clonotype has more than one count but fewer than ten. The CDR3 does not end in the conserved phenylalanine or tryptophan, so this is likely a read error. CDR3: CASKKQTNTGELFS. The CDR3, as DNA: TGCGCCAGCAAAAAACAGACGAACACCGGGGAGCTGTTTTCT. The chain couples TRBV10-2 to TRBJ2-2; D not certain. This CDR3 spans 14 amino acids. CDR1 and CDR2 from the germline V gene are WSHSY and SAAADI. Trimming pared 7 bases from V and 0 bases from J, leaving 9 bases between.